This paragraph reports one TCR beta chain. Its target is not known. The PCR made use of 60 Vbeta and 13 Jbeta primers. Method: immunoSEQ multiplex PCR; TCRdb's copy keeps in-frame clones and lacks some. The table lists roughly 160,000 clones, 65% to 80% of them singletons. The data were obtained in a study of cytomegalovirus exposure and HLA in healthy donors. The overall study: Just over 80% of 398 genotyped donors fell in the Caucasian-associated ancestry cluster. Study conclusions and caveats: Immune exposure information available was restricted to CMV serostatus.

Sequences were obtained from PBMCs. The clonotype was recovered from a man in his forties in good health and CMV-seronegative.

Here the CDR3 DNA reads TGTGCCAGCAGTTACGACAGGGACTATGGCTACACCTTC. It yields the protein CASSYDRDYGYTF. The gene calls are TRBV6-5 and TRBJ1-2, with 7 bases lining up with TRBD1. The CDR3 runs to 13 residues. Germline trimming cut 2 bases from V and 3 bases from J; bases unmatched to any gene: 0. From germline, CDR1 is MNHEY and CDR2 SVGAGI.